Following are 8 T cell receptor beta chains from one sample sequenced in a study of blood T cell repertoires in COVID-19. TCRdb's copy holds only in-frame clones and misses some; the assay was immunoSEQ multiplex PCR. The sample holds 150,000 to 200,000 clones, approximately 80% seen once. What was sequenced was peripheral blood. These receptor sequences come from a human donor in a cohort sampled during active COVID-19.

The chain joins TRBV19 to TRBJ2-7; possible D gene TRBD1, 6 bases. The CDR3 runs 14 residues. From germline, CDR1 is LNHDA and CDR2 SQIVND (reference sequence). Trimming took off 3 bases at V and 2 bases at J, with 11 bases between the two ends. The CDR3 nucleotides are TGTGCCAGTAGTATGGGGACACAAGCCTACGAGCAGTACTTC. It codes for CASSMGTQAYEQYF.

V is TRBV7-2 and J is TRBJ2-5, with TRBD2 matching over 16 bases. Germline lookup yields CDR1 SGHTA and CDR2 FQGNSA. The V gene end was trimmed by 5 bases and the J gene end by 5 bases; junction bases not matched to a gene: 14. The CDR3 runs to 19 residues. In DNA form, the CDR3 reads TGTGCCAGCAGCCTAATTCTAGGGACTAGCGGGGGGGCCAGGGAGACCCAGTACTTC. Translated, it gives CASSLILGTSGGARETQYF.

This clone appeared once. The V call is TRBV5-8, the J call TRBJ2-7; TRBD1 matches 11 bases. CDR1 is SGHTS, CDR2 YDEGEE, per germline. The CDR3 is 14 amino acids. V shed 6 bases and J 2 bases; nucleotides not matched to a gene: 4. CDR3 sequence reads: CASNRGQGAYEQYF. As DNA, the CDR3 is TGTGCCAGCAACCGGGGACAGGGGGCCTACGAGCAGTACTTC. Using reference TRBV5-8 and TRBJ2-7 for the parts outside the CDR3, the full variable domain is EAGVTQSPTHLIKTRGQQATLRCSPISGHTSVYWYQQALGLGLQFLLWYDEGEERNRGNFPPRFSGRQFPNYSSELNVNALELEDSALYLCASNRGQGAYEQYFGPGTRLTVT.

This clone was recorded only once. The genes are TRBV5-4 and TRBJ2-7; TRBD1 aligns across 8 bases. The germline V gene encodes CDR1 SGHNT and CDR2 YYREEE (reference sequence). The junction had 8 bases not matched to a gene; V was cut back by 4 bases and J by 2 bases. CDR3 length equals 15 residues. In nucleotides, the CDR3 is TGTGCCAGCAGCGGTGGACAGGGAAGGGCCTACGAGCAGTACTTC. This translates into CASSGGQGRAYEQYF.

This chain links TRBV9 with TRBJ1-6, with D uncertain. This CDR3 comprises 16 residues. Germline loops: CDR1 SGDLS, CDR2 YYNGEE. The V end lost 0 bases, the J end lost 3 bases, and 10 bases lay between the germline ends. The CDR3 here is CASSVGGANYNSPLHF. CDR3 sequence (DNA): TGTGCCAGCAGCGTAGGAGGAGCGAACTATAATTCACCCCTCCACTTT.

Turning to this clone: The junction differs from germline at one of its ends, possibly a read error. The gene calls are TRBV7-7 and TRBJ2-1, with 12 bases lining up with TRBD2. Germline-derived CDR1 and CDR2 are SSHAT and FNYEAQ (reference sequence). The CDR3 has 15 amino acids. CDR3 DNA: TGTGCTAGCAGCACATCGACTAGCGGGGGAAATGAGCAGTTCTTC. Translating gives CASSTSTSGGNEQFF.

The CDR3 DNA reads TGTGCCACCAGCAGAGCCAGGGGTAATGAAAAACTGTTTTTT. Amino acid sequence: CATSRARGNEKLFF. This rearrangement joins TRBV15 to TRBJ1-4; a possible D gene is TRBD1 (6 bases). This CDR3 comprises 14 residues. Trimming took off 1 base at V and 4 bases at J, with 7 bases between the two ends. CDR1 is LNHNV, CDR2 YYDKDF, per germline (reference sequence).

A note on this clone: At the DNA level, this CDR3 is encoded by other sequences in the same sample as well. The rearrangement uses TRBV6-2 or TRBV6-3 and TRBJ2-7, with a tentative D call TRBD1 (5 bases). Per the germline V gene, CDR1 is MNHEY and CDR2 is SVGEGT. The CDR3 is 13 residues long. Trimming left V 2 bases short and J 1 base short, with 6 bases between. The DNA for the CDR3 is TGTGCCAGCAGTTACGGGGCTTCCTACGAGCAGTACTTC. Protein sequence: CASSYGASYEQYF.